This T cell receptor beta chain was sequenced during a study of neoadjuvant anti-PD-1 for oral cavity cancer. About the study: Around day 43, patients without progression received a fourth nivolumab dose before surgery.

Regarding this clone: Its antigen is currently unknown. In the same sample, other DNA sequences code for this CDR3.

Time point: after neoadjuvant nivolumab, at surgical resection. The patients had HPV-negative, locally advanced oral cavity squamous cell carcinoma. V lost 5 bases and J lost 5; bases outside the gene matches: 7. Germline CDR1 SGHTA, CDR2 FQGTGA. The CDR3 is 15 residues long. Study outcomes and limitations: Higher pretreatment Treg/Th17 ratios tracked higher pretreatment blood clonality.

The protocol was immunoSEQ multiplex PCR, while the TCRdb copy is restricted to in-frame clones and leaves out a portion. Among 55,000 to 75,000 clones, 85% to 90% were seen once, and the ten largest hold 2.5% to 3%. The specimen comprised PBMCs, sampled after nivolumab (anti-PD-1) treatment. This chain links TRBV7-3 with TRBJ2-2; 8 positions agree with TRBD1. This TCR was sampled from a person aged 35 to 85 with oral cavity squamous cell carcinoma. CDR3 coding DNA: TGTGCCAGCAGCCGAGGACAGGGAAGAACCGGGGAGCTGTTTTTT. Translating it yields CASSRGQGRTGELFF.